The 25 T cell receptor beta chains below all came from one sample that was sequenced in a study of control samples from healthy donors and cancer patients. Using immunoSEQ multiplex PCR, the repertoire was profiled, and TCRdb retains in-frame clones only, with some absent. The repertoire has approximately 58,000 clones, 70% to 90% of them found once; the top ten carry roughly 13%. Input material: PBMCs. These receptors were obtained from a woman aged 60 to 75 with lung cancer.

This chain connects TRBV28 to TRBJ1-2, with a tentative D call TRBD1 (5 bases). The ends were cut back, 8 bases at V and 8 bases at J, with 24 bases in the middle. CDR3 length: 15 residues. Looked up from germline, CDR1 is MDHEN and CDR2 is SYDVKM. CDR3 residues: CASEDPGTQSWGYTF. CDR3 DNA sequence: TGTGCCAGCGAAGACCCCGGGACTCAATCATGGGGCTACACCTTC.

The chain uses TRBV5-4 and TRBJ1-6; 7 bases fit TRBD1. Germline V gives CDR1 SGHNT, CDR2 YYREEE (reference sequence). This CDR3 has 14 amino acids. The junction had 2 bases not matched to a gene; V was cut back by 0 bases and J by 8 bases. The DNA of the CDR3 is TGTGCCAGCAGCTTGGGACAGGGAGATTCACCCCTCCACTTT. As protein: CASSLGQGDSPLHF.

This rearrangement joins TRBV18 to TRBJ2-5, with TRBD1 matching 11 bases. In germline, CDR1 is KGHSH, CDR2 LQKENI. V lost 3 bases, J lost 2 bases, and 2 bases stayed unmatched. This CDR3 contains 15 residues. This CDR3 is CASSPGTGGQETQYF. CDR3 DNA sequence: TGTGCCAGCTCACCGGGGACAGGGGGGCAAGAGACCCAGTACTTC.

The rearrangement joins TRBV10-2 to TRBJ2-1, with 16 positions matching TRBD2. The CDR3 extends over 18 amino acids. The germline V gene encodes CDR1 WSHSY and CDR2 SAAADI. V lost 8 bases, J lost 9 bases, and 16 bases stayed unmatched. This chain's CDR3 is CASSPEPGLAGGPGEQFF. DNA for the CDR3: TGCGCCAGCTCACCCGAACCGGGACTAGCGGGGGGGCCCGGTGAGCAGTTCTTC.

The chain joins TRBV28 to TRBJ2-1; 7 bases line up with TRBD1. With V trimmed by 4 bases and J by 6 bases, 3 bases remained unmatched. The CDR3 length is 13 residues. Germline CDR1 is MDHEN and CDR2 is SYDVKM. CDR3: CASSWDRVNEQFF. The CDR3 DNA follows: TGTGCCAGCAGTTGGGACAGAGTCAATGAGCAGTTCTTC.

The chain carries TRBV6-4 and TRBJ1-1; D is perhaps TRBD1 (5 bases). V lost 2 bases and J 5 bases, leaving 12 bases between the germline ends. The CDR3 contains 14 residues. Germline V gene data show CDR1 as MRHNA and CDR2 as SNTAGT. CDR3 protein: CASSDMPGKTEAFF. DNA for the CDR3: TGTGCCAGCAGTGACATGCCAGGGAAAACTGAAGCTTTCTTT.

The V call is TRBV5-6, the J call TRBJ2-5, with 7 nucleotides matching TRBD2. The CDR3 has 15 residues. Losses at the gene ends were 0 bases for V and 5 bases for J; bases not matched to a gene: 7. The V gene's germline CDR1 is SGHDT and CDR2 YYEEEE. The CDR3 reads CASSLVASGRETQYF. CDR3 nucleotides: TGTGCCAGCAGCTTGGTTGCTAGCGGCAGGGAGACCCAGTACTTC.

This chain uses TRBV27 with TRBJ1-1; 7 nucleotides match TRBD1. The CDR3 sequence is 15 residues long. The germline V gene has CDR1 MNHEY and CDR2 SMNVEV (reference sequence). The V gene end was trimmed by 0 bases and the J gene end by 6 bases; junction bases not matched to a gene: 7. CDR3 in DNA: TGTGCCAGCAGTTTATCGGGACAGTGGGGGGCTGAAGCTTTCTTT. The encoded protein is CASSLSGQWGAEAFF.

J is TRBJ1-2 and V is TRBV18, with unresolved D. The CDR3 length is 13 residues. V gave up 3 bases and J gave up 2 bases, with 7 bases separating them. From germline, CDR1 is KGHSH and CDR2 LQKENI. CDR3 in amino acids: CASSPAVNYGYTF. The CDR3 region has the DNA TGTGCCAGCTCACCTGCGGTAAACTATGGCTACACCTTC.

The chain employs TRBV5-1 and TRBJ2-1; D is perhaps TRBD2 (6 bases). CDR1 is SGHRS and CDR2 is YFSETQ in the germline V gene. The CDR3 runs to 13 residues. V was shortened by 4 bases and J by 6 bases, with 11 bases between the two germline ends. DNA for the CDR3: TGCGCCAGCAGCGTGACAGCGGGCAATGAGCAGTTCTTC. Its protein product is CASSVTAGNEQFF.

The CDR3 sequence is CASSTRDFLYF. The DNA for the CDR3 is TGTGCCAGCAGCACCCGGGACTTCCTGTACTTC. The chain carries TRBV21-1 and TRBJ2-5; the DNA was not compared with TRBD2, the D call given in the table. TRBV21-1 is an annotated pseudogene. The CDR3 is 11 amino acids.

The J gene is TRBJ1-1, the V gene TRBV6-5; D uncertain. The germline V and J ends were trimmed by 4 bases and 3 bases, with 12 bases remaining between them. The CDR3 has 14 amino acids. Per germline, CDR1 MNHEY and CDR2 SVGAGI. The CDR3 DNA reads as TGTGCCAGCAGTTTTGCAGATAAGGACACTGAAGCTTTCTTT. As protein: CASSFADKDTEAFF.

The chain recombines TRBV7-2 with TRBJ2-1, with TRBD2 as a possible D gene (6 bases). V lost 4 bases and J 0 bases, leaving 10 bases between the germline ends. The CDR3 runs to 15 residues. The V gene's germline CDR1 is SGHTA and CDR2 FQGNSA. CDR3 in amino acids: CASSSAGSSYNEQFF. The CDR3 nucleotides read TGTGCCAGCAGCTCCGCCGGGAGCTCCTACAATGAGCAGTTCTTC.

The chain joins TRBV7-2 to TRBJ1-4; tentatively, D is TRBD1 (5 bases). Germline CDR1 SGHTA, CDR2 FQGNSA. Trimming pared 4 bases from V and 4 bases from J, leaving 10 bases between. This CDR3 spans 14 amino acids. The CDR3 nucleotides are TGTGCCAGCAGCTCTGGGGCATTTAATGAAAAACTGTTTTTT. It is translated as CASSSGAFNEKLFF.

V is TRBV19 and J is TRBJ1-1, with D possibly matching TRBD1 (5 bases). The CDR3 spans 13 residues. The germline CDR1 and CDR2 sequences are LNHDA and SQIVND (reference sequence). Trimming removed 8 bases from V and 1 base from J, with 11 bases in between. In DNA form, the CDR3 reads TGTGCCAGTTTTGGGGGTTGGAACACTGAAGCTTTCTTT. Translation: CASFGGWNTEAFF.

V and J are TRBV30 and TRBJ2-5; 8 nucleotides line up with TRBD2. The trim removed 0 bases at V and 1 base at J, leaving 7 bases unmatched. Germline lookup yields CDR1 GTSNPN and CDR2 SVGIG (reference sequence). This CDR3 region has 16 residues. CDR3 sequence reads: CAWSVGSAGAQETQYF. DNA for the CDR3: TGTGCCTGGAGTGTGGGTTCAGCGGGGGCCCAAGAGACCCAGTACTTC.

The chain is built from TRBV7-3 and TRBJ1-1, with D unresolved. Between the trimmed V and J ends, which lost 2 bases and 1 base, there was a span of 11 bases. Per the germline V gene, CDR1 is SGHTA and CDR2 is FQGTGA. This CDR3 is built from 15 residues. CDR3 residues: CASSLAGPSNTEAFF. As DNA, the CDR3 is TGTGCCAGCAGCTTAGCGGGTCCTTCGAACACTGAAGCTTTCTTT.

The rearrangement joins TRBV7-9 to TRBJ2-7; 7 nucleotides line up with TRBD1. This CDR3 has 14 residues. Germline CDR1 is SEHNR and CDR2 is FQNEAQ (reference sequence). Losses at the gene ends were 2 bases for V and 3 bases for J; bases not matched to a gene: 4. The CDR3 protein is CASSLQTGHYEQYF. CDR3 coding DNA: TGTGCCAGCAGCTTACAGACAGGGCACTACGAGCAGTACTTC.

V is TRBV19 and J is TRBJ1-6, with 7 bases fitting TRBD1. The CDR3 runs 14 residues. Germline V gives CDR1 LNHDA, CDR2 SQIVND (reference sequence). J lost 6 bases, V lost 7 bases, and 6 bases had no gene match. The CDR3 nucleotides read TGTGCCAGTAAGTTACGGGACAGTAATTCACCCCTCCACTTT. Translating gives CASKLRDSNSPLHF.

The J gene is TRBJ2-1, the V gene TRBV10-1; 9 positions agree with TRBD1. CDR3 size: 15 residues. CDR1 is WNHNN, CDR2 SYGVQD, per germline (reference sequence). J was trimmed by 4 bases and V by 4 bases; bases with no gene match: 5. This CDR3 is CASSANRGRYNEQFF. CDR3 in DNA: TGCGCCAGCAGTGCCAACAGGGGGCGATACAATGAGCAGTTCTTC.

The V gene is TRBV6-5, the J gene TRBJ2-7; tentative D call: TRBD2 (5 bases). With 6 bases removed from V and 2 bases from J, the gap between germline ends came to 17 bases. Germline V gene lookup returns CDR1 MNHEY and CDR2 SVGAGI. The CDR3 spans 15 residues. CDR3: CASRAPGLLTYEQYF. The CDR3 DNA reads as TGTGCCAGCAGAGCCCCGGGGTTGCTGACCTACGAGCAGTACTTC.

V usage is TRBV7-2 and J usage is TRBJ2-7; the D call may be TRBD1 or TRBD2 (6 bases each). Germline-derived CDR1 and CDR2 are SGHTA and FQGNSA. V was pared by 5 bases and J by 2 bases, with 16 bases between. This CDR3 has 15 residues. CDR3 protein: CASSTRGRGPYEQYF. DNA of the CDR3: TGTGCCAGCAGCACCAGAGGACGGGGGCCCTACGAGCAGTACTTC.

The chain carries TRBV4-1 and TRBJ1-2; 8 bases align to TRBD1. This CDR3 contains 14 residues. The ends lost 5 bases at V and 3 bases at J; junction bases unmatched: 5. Germline assignment: CDR1 MGHRA and CDR2 YSYEKL. The CDR3 loop is CASSATGGDYGYTF. The CDR3 DNA reads TGCGCCAGCAGCGCCACAGGGGGGGACTATGGCTACACCTTC.

The chain recombines TRBV2 with TRBJ1-2, with 7 bases identical to TRBD1. Germline lookup yields CDR1 SNHLY and CDR2 FYNNEI. V trimming: 4 bases; J trimming: 0 bases; junction bases outside the gene matches: 5. The CDR3 is 15 residues long. The CDR3 is CASSVQTGSNYGYTF. As DNA, the CDR3 is TGTGCCAGCAGTGTCCAGACAGGGTCTAACTATGGCTACACCTTC.

The chain joins TRBV11-2 to TRBJ2-2; 13 positions match TRBD2. The trim removed 6 bases at V and 4 bases at J, leaving 5 bases unmatched. The length of the CDR3 is 16 residues. CDR1 is SGHAT and CDR2 is FQNNGV in the germline V gene. The CDR3 bases are TGTGCCAGCAGATCCACTAGCGGGAGGGCCACCGGGGAGCTGTTTTTT. Amino acid sequence: CASRSTSGRATGELFF.